This is a list of T cell receptor beta chains from one sample in a study of T-cell memory formation after mild COVID-19. A single record per CDR3 protein comes from TCRdb applying MiXCR to the 5' RACE reads. The sample has under 250,000 distinct CDR3 sequences, around a tenth seen once; the top ten hold 20% to 25%. What was sequenced was PBMCs or a T cell subset sorted from them (not recorded which). These receptors were obtained from a man aged 18 to 35 who had mild COVID-19 (a few samples of this study predate the infection). Cell type and time point are not known. Both conserved end residues are part of each CDR3. D genes are given only for firm matches. A row's size may be missing; if present it is once, few, many or a size class.

V	D	J	size	DNA	CDR3
TRBV27	NA	TRBJ2-3	many	TGTGCCAGCAGTTGGGGCGGGGGCACAGATACGCAGTATTTT	CASSWGGGTDTQYF
TRBV4-3	NA	TRBJ2-1	many	TGCGCCAGCAGCCGGCAGGAAGGACTCTACAATGAGCAGTTCTTC	CASSRQEGLYNEQFF
TRBV5-1	TRBD1	TRBJ2-7	many	TGCGCCAGCAGCTTCCGAGACGGACAGGGGATAGCCTACGAGCAGTACTTC	CASSFRDGQGIAYEQYF
TRBV25-1	TRBD1	TRBJ1-1	few	TGTGCCAGCAGTGGGGACAGGGGGCTTGGTGAAGCTTTCTTT	CASSGDRGLGEAFF
TRBV7-8	NA	TRBJ1-6	NA	TGTGCCAGCAGCTTAGATCTCTGGGCAGGGAGAGTGGCACCCCTCCACTTT	CASSLDLWAGRVAPLHF
TRBV5-1	NA	TRBJ2-5	few	TGCGCCAGCAGCTTATCGGGAGTCGCAGAGACCCAGTACTTC	CASSLSGVAETQYF
TRBV12-3/TRBV12-4	TRBD2	TRBJ2-3	few	TGTGCCAGCAGCCCCCCCCTTAGCGGGCCTAGCACAGATACGCAGTATTTT	CASSPPLSGPSTDTQYF
TRBV5-1	TRBD2	TRBJ2-5	few	TGCGCCAGCAGCTTGGGGACTAGCTTTTACCAAGAGACCCAGTACTTC	CASSLGTSFYQETQYF
TRBV7-2	NA	TRBJ2-3	NA	TGTGCCAGCAGAGAGACGGCAGATACGCAGTATTTT	CASRETADTQYF
TRBV9	NA	TRBJ1-6	few	TGTGCCAGCAGCGTAGGGGGGGGACCTAATTCACCCCTCCACTTT	CASSVGGGPNSPLHF
TRBV5-5	NA	TRBJ2-1	few	TGTGCCAGCAGGATAATGAGGGATGAGCAGTTCTTC	CASRIMRDEQFF
TRBV5-1	TRBD1	TRBJ2-7	few	TGCGCCAGCAGCTCGGAGGGACAGGTATACGAGCAGTACTTC	CASSSEGQVYEQYF
TRBV5-1	NA	TRBJ1-1	many	TGCGCCAGCAGCCCGGGACGGACCAACACTGAAGCTTTCTTT	CASSPGRTNTEAFF
TRBV20-1	TRBD2	TRBJ2-2	many	TGCAGTGCTAGAGATGGGACTAGGAGGGCCGGGGAGCTGTTTTTT	CSARDGTRRAGELFF
TRBV7-2	NA	TRBJ2-1	many	TGTGCCAGCAGCTCGTTTTTAAATGAGCAGTTCTTC	CASSSFLNEQFF
TRBV3-1	TRBD2	TRBJ2-5	many	TGTGCCAGCAGCCAAGACGGGAGGGGTCAAGAGACCCAGTACTTC	CASSQDGRGQETQYF
TRBV10-3	NA	TRBJ1-6	once	TGTGCCATCAGTGATCGTGAGTTTTCAGGATCACCCCTCCACTTT	CAISDREFSGSPLHF
TRBV24-1	TRBD2	TRBJ2-1	NA	TGTGCCAACGAATCCGGGACTATTCTTACGATCCTCTACAATGAGCAGTTCTTC	CANESGTILTILYNEQFF
TRBV7-9	NA	TRBJ2-7	few	TGTGCCAGCAGTTGGAACCGGGACACCGAGCAGTACTTC	CASSWNRDTEQYF
TRBV3-1	NA	TRBJ2-5	NA	TGTGCCAGCAGCCACCCGGGACTGGGCCAAGAGACCCAGTACTTC	CASSHPGLGQETQYF
TRBV9	TRBD2	TRBJ2-3	few	TGTGCCAGCAGCGGCGGACTAGCGGGGGGTACAGATACGCAGTATTTT	CASSGGLAGGTDTQYF
TRBV5-1	TRBD1	TRBJ2-2	few	TGCGCCAGCAGCCCAGGACAGGGGGGCGCCGGGGAGCTGTTTTTT	CASSPGQGGAGELFF
TRBV7-9	NA	TRBJ2-3	many	TGTGCCAGCCAAGTGGGTCCCACAGATACGCAGTATTTT	CASQVGPTDTQYF
TRBV5-1	TRBD2	TRBJ2-1	NA	TGCGCCAGCAGCCCCTCCGGGACTAGCGGGGGGTTCGGGGACAATGAGCAGTTCTTC	CASSPSGTSGGFGDNEQFF
TRBV7-2	TRBD2	TRBJ2-1	NA	TGTGCCAGCAGCTTTGGCGGGGGTTCCTACAATGAGCAGTTCTTC	CASSFGGGSYNEQFF
TRBV6-5	TRBD1	TRBJ2-7	NA	TGTGCCAGCAGCCCAATGACAGGGAACGGCTACGAGCAGTACTTC	CASSPMTGNGYEQYF
TRBV7-3	NA	TRBJ2-7	NA	TGTGCCAGCAGCTTTTTCGGGGGAACCTACGAGCAGTACTTC	CASSFFGGTYEQYF
TRBV12-3/TRBV12-4	NA	TRBJ1-5	few	TGTGCCAGCAGTTTAGAGACCGACAGGCAGCCCCAGCATTTT	CASSLETDRQPQHF
TRBV20-1	TRBD2	TRBJ2-3	few	TGCAGTGCCAAAGCGGGGACCACAGATACGCAGTATTTT	CSAKAGTTDTQYF
TRBV7-2	NA	TRBJ1-5	few	TGTGCCAGCAGCCAACAGCTGGATCAGCCCCAGCATTTT	CASSQQLDQPQHF
TRBV2	NA	TRBJ1-1	few	TGTGCCAGCAGACGGACAGCAATTGAAGCTTTCTTT	CASRRTAIEAFF
TRBV5-1	NA	TRBJ1-4	few	TGCGCCAGCAGCCAACGCAAAGCAACTAATGAAAAACTGTTTTTT	CASSQRKATNEKLFF
TRBV6-5	NA	TRBJ2-1	few	TGTGCCAGCAGTTACTCACGGCGCAATGAGCAGTTCTTC	CASSYSRRNEQFF
TRBV10-3	NA	TRBJ2-7	few	TGTGCCATCAGCCCCGGGACGCTTGAGCAGTACTTC	CAISPGTLEQYF
TRBV4-1	NA	TRBJ1-1	few	TGCGCCAGCAGCCACGGTACTGGGGGGAAGGCAGCTTTCTTT	CASSHGTGGKAAFF
TRBV7-8	NA	TRBJ1-3	once	TGTGCCAGCAGCCCCGACCGAGAACCTGGAAACACCATATATTTT	CASSPDREPGNTIYF
TRBV7-2	NA	TRBJ2-1	many	TGTGCCAGCAGTAAGGGGGGAGAGCAGTTCTTC	CASSKGGEQFF
TRBV29-1	NA	TRBJ2-2	few	TGCAGCGGTGGACACCTCACCGGGGAGCTGTTTTTT	CSGGHLTGELFF
TRBV7-9	NA	TRBJ1-6	NA	TGTGCCAGCAGGACAGGTTCGGCTTCACCCCTCCACTTT	CASRTGSASPLHF
TRBV20-1	TRBD1	TRBJ2-2	many	TGCAGTGCACTCAGGAACAGGGGGCGACCCGGGGAGCTGTTTTTT	CSALRNRGRPGELFF
TRBV29-1	NA	TRBJ2-7	few	TGCAGCGCTCTGGGGCAGGACAGCTCCTACGAGCAGTACTTC	CSALGQDSSYEQYF
TRBV28	NA	TRBJ1-5	NA	TGTGCCAGCAGTTCGGACGGGCCTCGGCCCCAGCATTTT	CASSSDGPRPQHF
TRBV7-8	NA	TRBJ2-7	few	TGTGCCAGCAGCTTATTTCAGAATAGGCCCTACGAGCAGTACTTC	CASSLFQNRPYEQYF
TRBV29-1	NA	TRBJ2-3	few	TGCAGCGTTGTTCGGCTGCTCACAGATACGCAGTATTTT	CSVVRLLTDTQYF
TRBV9	NA	TRBJ2-3	few	TGTGCCAGCAGCGCGGGAGTTAGTTGGGATACGCAGTATTTT	CASSAGVSWDTQYF
TRBV20-1	NA	TRBJ2-3	NA	TGCAGTGCTCCCGAGATCCTACGGGGTGCGGGGGATACGCAGTATTTT	CSAPEILRGAGDTQYF
TRBV7-2	NA	TRBJ1-1	NA	TGTGCCAGCAGCTTAGTAGGGGTTGGGGCGTCGGGCACTGAAGCTTTCTTT	CASSLVGVGASGTEAFF
TRBV24-1	TRBD2	TRBJ2-2	NA	TGTGCCACCAGTGATTTGACTAGCGGGGGGAACACCGGGGAGCTGTTTTTT	CATSDLTSGGNTGELFF
TRBV15	NA	TRBJ1-1	many	TGTGCCACCAGCAGAGCTACAGGGTTACGCACTGAAGCTTTCTTT	CATSRATGLRTEAFF
TRBV5-6	NA	TRBJ1-5	NA	TGTGCCAGCAGCTTGTGGGCAGTTTCTTATAGCAATCAGCCCCAGCATTTT	CASSLWAVSYSNQPQHF
TRBV24-1	NA	TRBJ1-1	few	TGTGCCACCAGTGATTTGGTGGGACAAGCTTTCTTT	CATSDLVGQAFF
TRBV7-8	TRBD2	TRBJ2-2	few	TGTGCCAGCAGCGGTCGAGGACTAGCGAACACCGGGGAGCTGTTTTTT	CASSGRGLANTGELFF
TRBV6-5	NA	TRBJ1-5	NA	TGTGCCAGCAGTTACAGGGGTAGCGAGCCCCAGCATTTT	CASSYRGSEPQHF
TRBV7-9	NA	TRBJ1-2	few	TGTGCCAGCAGTCCGCCTTCCCTCACCTTC	CASSPPSLTF
TRBV7-2	TRBD2	TRBJ2-3	NA	TGTGCCAGCAGCCCAGCGGGGACTCGCACAGATACGCAGTATTTT	CASSPAGTRTDTQYF
TRBV10-3	NA	TRBJ2-7	few	TGTGCCATCAGTGAGTCGAGGGGCCAATTCTACGAGCAGTACTTC	CAISESRGQFYEQYF
TRBV5-1	TRBD2	TRBJ2-3	NA	TGCGCCAGCGGCTTTCTTCTAGCGGACACAGATACGCAGTATTTT	CASGFLLADTDTQYF
TRBV20-1	TRBD1	TRBJ1-1	NA	TGCAGTGCCGGGGGACAGGGGAACACTGAAGATTTCTTT	CSAGGQGNTEDFF
TRBV6-4	TRBD1	TRBJ2-1	few	TGTGCCAGCAGTGACCGGGGACAGGGAAGGGATGAGCAGTTCTTC	CASSDRGQGRDEQFF
TRBV4-3	TRBD1	TRBJ2-2	many	TGCGCCAGCAGCCAAGAAATGACGACAGGGCTGAACACCGGGGAGCTGTTTTTT	CASSQEMTTGLNTGELFF